The T cell receptor (beta chain) under discussion was sequenced for a study of CD8+CD57+ T cells in acquired aplastic anemia. The table lists this clonotype with a few counts. Those patients picked for sequencing had displayed CD8+CD57+ cell expansion on flow cytometry. Everyone among the patients had severe acquired aplastic anemia. V was shortened by 7 bases and J by 8 bases, with 21 bases between the two germline ends. The CDR3 runs 15 residues. Looked up from germline, CDR1 is LGHNA and CDR2 is YNFKEQ. Genomic DNA acted as the template from which TCR beta VDJ combination and CDR3 sequence profiling were carried out. TCRdb called the reads again in MiXCR, with one record for every CDR3 protein. The data hold just over 450,000 distinct CDR3 sequences, with around 33% observed a single time.

This receptor was obtained from a human donor with aplastic anemia. This chain connects TRBV4-2 to TRBJ2-4; maybe TRBD1 (6 bases). Sequenced: sorted CD4+, CD8+, or CD8+CD57+ T cells (not recorded which) from PBMCs. The CDR3, as DNA: TGTGCCAGCATCGTCTCGAAGGGCAGGGGTGACATTCAGTACTTC. Protein sequence: CASIVSKGRGDIQYF.